This paragraph reports one TCR beta chain. With 1 base removed from V and 6 bases from J, the gap between germline ends came to 15 bases. The CDR3 has 16 amino acids. Germline CDR1 reads MGHRA; CDR2 reads YSYEKL. The table came from immunoSEQ multiplex PCR; TCRdb's copy has only in-frame clones and leaves some out. This table has 160,000 or so clones, roughly 90% appearing once. The source of the sample is a study of blood T cell repertoires in COVID-19. Overall study context: Sources were T cells, B-cell-depleted T cells, or PBMCs; the material itself was cDNA or gDNA.

The specimen was peripheral blood. The receptor was isolated from a man in his sixties with acute or convalescent COVID-19. V gene TRBV4-1 combines with J gene TRBJ2-2, with D perhaps TRBD2 (6 bases). CDR3: CASSQAQTGLPGELFF. The DNA of the CDR3 is TGCGCCAGCAGCCAAGCCCAGACGGGACTGCCCGGGGAGCTGTTTTTT.